This is a list of T cell receptor beta chains from one sample in a study of shared clonotypes between healthy human individuals. The method was immunoSEQ multiplex PCR; TCRdb's version includes in-frame clones alone and lacks a portion of them. The sample holds roughly 1,500,000 clones; approximately 98% are singletons and the top ten take around 0.45%. Specimen: naive CD4+ T cells sorted from blood. These receptors were taken from a man younger than 45 in good health. Both conserved end residues are part of each CDR3. The D gene is left open where the match is weak. Not all rows give a size; the values are once, few, many and, for expanded clones, a class.

TRBJ1-2 | TRBV6-1 | TRBD1 | once | CASTEGTGGGYTF | TGTGCCAGCACCGAAGGGACAGGGGGGGGCTACACCTTC
TRBJ2-1 | TRBV19 | - | - | CASFETGGGNEQFF | TGTGCCAGTTTCGAGACAGGCGGTGGAAATGAGCAGTTCTTC
TRBJ2-1 | TRBV10-2 | TRBD1 | - | CASSESRGQADEQFF | TGCGCCAGCAGTGAGTCGAGGGGACAGGCGGATGAGCAGTTCTTC
TRBJ1-5 | TRBV5-1 | - | - | CASSPDGSNQPQHF | TGCGCCAGCAGCCCGGACGGTAGCAATCAGCCCCAGCATTTT
TRBJ2-1 | TRBV7-9 | TRBD2 | - | CASSSFTGTSSSSYNEQFF | TGTGCCAGCAGCTCTTTTACCGGGACTAGCTCCAGCTCCTACAATGAGCAGTTCTTC
TRBJ2-5 | TRBV5-4 | - | - | CASSPRQEETQYF | TGTGCCAGCAGCCCACGGCAGGAAGAGACCCAGTACTTC
TRBJ2-7 | TRBV5-4 | - | - | CASSQQGGGGTWYF | TGTGCCAGCAGCCAACAAGGGGGCGGGGGAACGTGGTACTTC
TRBJ2-7 | TRBV9 | - | - | CASSPQPTSPEQYF | TGTGCCAGCAGCCCTCAACCAACAAGCCCCGAGCAGTACTTC
TRBJ2-7 | TRBV4-1 | TRBD1 | - | CASSRLRDGTGLMYEQYF | TGCGCCAGCAGCCGACTACGAGACGGGACAGGGTTGATGTACGAGCAGTACTTC
TRBJ1-2 | TRBV27 | - | - | CASSLRGNYGYTF | TGTGCCAGCAGTTTACGGGGGAACTATGGCTACACCTTC
TRBJ1-1 | TRBV4-2 | TRBD1 | - | CASSQAEGAAEAFF | TGTGCCAGCAGCCAAGCGGAGGGGGCGGCTGAAGCTTTCTTT
TRBJ1-2 | TRBV2 | TRBD1 | - | CASSTQGARGYTF | TGTGCCAGCAGTACGCAGGGGGCCAGGGGCTACACCTTC
TRBJ1-3 | TRBV6-1 | TRBD1 | - | CASSEWGQGARRSGNTIYF | TGTGCCAGCAGTGAATGGGGACAGGGGGCTAGAAGGTCTGGAAACACCATATATTTT
TRBJ2-3 | TRBV2 | TRBD1 | - | CASRDDRGRSDTQYF | TGTGCCAGCAGGGACGACAGGGGGCGGTCGGATACGCAGTATTTT
TRBJ2-7 | TRBV14 | - | once | CASSRSLWDGSGEYEQYF | TGTGCCAGCAGCCGATCTTTATGGGACGGATCAGGAGAATACGAGCAGTACTTC
TRBJ1-1 | TRBV14 | - | once | CASSQDRVGTEAFF | TGTGCCAGCAGCCAAGACAGGGTTGGCACTGAAGCTTTCTTT
TRBJ1-5 | TRBV6-1 | - | - | CASSESGGSNQPQHF | TGTGCCAGCAGTGAAAGCGGGGGAAGCAATCAGCCCCAGCATTTT
TRBJ1-5 | TRBV7-8 | - | - | CASGKKVLGSDSNQPQHF | TGTGCCAGCGGAAAGAAGGTGCTAGGCTCAGATAGCAATCAGCCCCAGCATTTT
TRBJ1-2 | TRBV7-2 | - | - | CASSSRQELYGYTF | TGTGCCAGCAGCTCGAGACAGGAACTCTATGGCTACACCTTC
TRBJ2-1 | TRBV28 | TRBD2 | once | CASIGVAGGPSYNEQFF | TGTGCCAGCATTGGGGTGGCGGGAGGGCCTTCCTACAATGAGCAGTTCTTC
TRBJ2-7 | TRBV5-6 | - | - | CASSLMRLASYEQYF | TGTGCCAGCAGCTTGATGAGGCTAGCCTCCTACGAGCAGTACTTC
TRBJ1-2 | TRBV5-6 | - | - | CASRSGGSYGYTF | TGTGCCAGCAGAAGTGGCGGTTCCTATGGCTACACCTTC
TRBJ2-5 | TRBV30 | - | - | CAWTNLRGETQYF | TGTGCCTGGACCAATTTGAGGGGAGAGACCCAGTACTTC
TRBJ2-1 | TRBV15 | - | - | CATSRGQELEQFF | TGTGCCACCAGCAGAGGACAGGAACTTGAGCAGTTCTTC
TRBJ2-1 | TRBV4-1 | - | - | CASSQRLNEQFF | TGCGCCAGCAGCCAAAGGCTCAATGAGCAGTTCTTC
TRBJ2-7 | TRBV4-3 | TRBD2 | - | CASSQGAAGMGVSYEQYF | TGCGCCAGCAGCCAAGGGGCAGCGGGGATGGGGGTCTCCTACGAGCAGTACTTC
TRBJ2-1 | TRBV30 | TRBD2 | - | CAWSEIGGRADEQFF | TGTGCCTGGAGTGAAATCGGCGGGAGGGCCGATGAGCAGTTCTTC
TRBJ2-6 | TRBV19 | TRBD1 | - | CASSIIQGSGANVLTF | TGTGCCAGTAGTATCATACAGGGGTCTGGGGCCAACGTCCTGACTTTC
TRBJ2-7 | TRBV29-1 | TRBD2 | - | CSVASGTSGSSYEQYF | TGCAGCGTTGCGTCCGGGACTAGCGGGAGCTCCTACGAGCAGTACTTC
TRBJ2-3 | TRBV27 | TRBD2 | - | CASSGTSATDTQYF | TGTGCCAGCAGCGGGACTAGCGCTACAGATACGCAGTATTTT
TRBJ2-3 | TRBV18 | TRBD1 | - | CASSPITLQGARGTDTQYF | TGTGCCAGCTCACCTATAACCTTACAGGGGGCGCGGGGCACAGATACGCAGTATTTT
TRBJ2-5 | TRBV5-4 | - | - | CASSSSWETQYF | TGTGCCAGCAGCTCCTCGTGGGAGACCCAGTACTTC
TRBJ2-1 | TRBV5-1 | - | - | CASRQRVGGRNEQFF | TGCGCCAGCCGACAACGGGTCGGGGGCCGCAATGAGCAGTTCTTC
TRBJ2-3 | TRBV7-9 | - | - | CAGTIAASTDTQYF | TGTGCCGGAACCATAGCAGCTAGCACAGATACGCAGTATTTT
TRBJ1-4 | TRBV5-4 | - | - | CASSQGLTNEKLFF | TGTGCCAGCAGCCAGGGACTAACTAATGAAAAACTGTTTTTT
TRBJ2-3 | TRBV7-8 | - | - | CASSLAQGTDTQYF | TGTGCCAGCAGCTTAGCGCAGGGCACAGATACGCAGTATTTT
TRBJ2-1 | TRBV28 | - | - | CASTLLGANEQFF | TGTGCCAGCACGCTTCTAGGGGCCAATGAGCAGTTCTTC
TRBJ2-3 | TRBV10-1 | TRBD1 | - | CASSESWTGGRDTQYF | TGCGCCAGCAGTGAGTCCTGGACAGGGGGCAGAGATACGCAGTATTTT
TRBJ2-1 | TRBV5-1 | - | - | CASSLVTGNEQFF | TGCGCCAGCAGCTTGGTGACGGGGAATGAGCAGTTCTTC
TRBJ2-2 | TRBV5-4 | - | - | CASSLNTARLTGELFF | TGTGCCAGCAGCTTGAATACCGCCCGGCTGACCGGGGAGCTGTTTTTT
TRBJ2-2 | TRBV18 | - | - | CASSPYENTGELFF | TGTGCCAGCTCACCATACGAGAACACCGGGGAGCTGTTTTTT
TRBJ2-5 | TRBV5-1 | - | once | CASTRRVGETQYF | TGCGCCAGCACCCGGAGGGTCGGGGAGACCCAGTACTTC
TRBJ2-7 | TRBV27 | - | - | CASSRDRRSYEQYF | TGTGCCAGCAGCCGGGACCGACGCTCCTACGAGCAGTACTTC
TRBJ2-2 | TRBV7-3 | - | - | CASSLTAVTGELFF | TGTGCCAGCAGCTTAACGGCTGTCACCGGGGAGCTGTTTTTT
TRBJ2-3 | TRBV5-1 | - | - | CASSPSTDTQYF | TGCGCCAGCAGCCCTAGCACAGATACGCAGTATTTT
TRBJ2-7 | TRBV7-7 | - | - | CASSFRLTYEQYF | TGTGCCAGCAGCTTTCGGTTGACCTACGAGCAGTACTTC
TRBJ1-2 | TRBV7-9 | TRBD1 | - | CASSPRDRQLYGYTF | TGTGCCAGCAGCCCCAGGGACAGGCAACTCTATGGCTACACCTTC
TRBJ2-7 | TRBV19 | - | - | CASSRTGYEQYF | TGTGCCAGTAGTAGGACGGGCTACGAGCAGTACTTC
TRBJ2-1 | TRBV28 | TRBD2 | once | CASTPLGLAGGEQFF | TGTGCCAGCACCCCCTTGGGACTAGCGGGAGGTGAGCAGTTCTTC
TRBJ2-7 | TRBV5-6 | - | once | CASSLGWQVLSYEQYF | TGTGCCAGCAGCTTGGGGTGGCAGGTTTTGTCGTACGAGCAGTACTTC
TRBJ2-3 | TRBV25-1 | - | - | CASSQGPADTQYF | TGTGCCAGCAGTCAGGGACCGGCGGATACGCAGTATTTT
TRBJ1-2 | TRBV6-5 | - | - | CASSYSKGNYGYTF | TGTGCCAGCAGTTACTCGAAGGGTAACTATGGCTACACCTTC
TRBJ2-1 | TRBV11-2 | TRBD1 | - | CASHPLTGGVNEQFF | TGTGCCAGCCATCCACTGACAGGGGGCGTCAATGAGCAGTTCTTC
TRBJ1-4 | TRBV25-1 | - | once | CASSDGRRATNEKLFF | TGTGCCAGCAGTGATGGGCGGAGAGCAACTAATGAAAAACTGTTTTTT